This entry concerns a single TCR beta chain. Per the germline V gene, CDR1 is DFQATT and CDR2 is SNEGSKA (reference sequence). With 2 bases removed from V and 3 bases from J, the gap between germline ends came to 17 bases. The length of the CDR3 is 16 residues. Each CDR3 protein gets one entry after TCRdb re-called the reads with MiXCR. The sample lists about 740,000 distinct CDR3 sequences, roughly 35% occurring once. This entry comes from a study of T cell repertoires in cytomegalovirus infection. The V and J genes are TRBV20-1 and TRBJ2-1, with D maybe TRBD2 (5 bases). The sample consisted of PBMCs. This TCR was sampled from a human donor in good health (CMV status not recorded). Some clones in this sample may be carry-over from other donors' samples. The chain's CDR3 is CSARPGLSGYYNEQFF. The CDR3 nucleotides read TGCAGTGCTAGACCTGGCCTGAGCGGCTACTACAATGAGCAGTTCTTC.